The source of this TCR beta chain is a study of OX40 agonist ivuxolimab in advanced cancers. Study-wide background: A history of anti-PD-1, anti-PD-L1 or anti-CTLA-4 therapy was acceptable, and over 30% had some. Regarding the study as a whole: The CD4+ and CD8+ T cells in the blood had expanded clonally by week 6 at 0.1 to 3.0 mg/kg.

Data came from immunoSEQ multiplex PCR; TCRdb stores just in-frame clones and leaves some out. This table holds about 51,000 clones, around 81% found once. CDR3 length: 14 residues. V was pared by 10 bases and J by 1 base, with 16 bases between. CDR1 is MNHEY and CDR2 is SMNVEV in the germline V gene (reference sequence). Sampling times: baseline, cycle 4 day 1, cycle 7 day 1. Points on this clone: The antigen remains unidentified.

The V gene is TRBV27, the J gene TRBJ2-5; no clear D gene. The sequences come from CD4+ or CD8+ T cells sorted from blood, collected in a trial of the OX40 agonist ivuxolimab. The TCR sequence derives from an adult with an advanced solid tumor such as melanoma, head and neck, liver or kidney cancer. CDR3 sequence (DNA): TGTGCCACTTCACCGATGGGCGCCCAAGAGACCCAGTACTTC. This gives the protein CATSPMGAQETQYF.